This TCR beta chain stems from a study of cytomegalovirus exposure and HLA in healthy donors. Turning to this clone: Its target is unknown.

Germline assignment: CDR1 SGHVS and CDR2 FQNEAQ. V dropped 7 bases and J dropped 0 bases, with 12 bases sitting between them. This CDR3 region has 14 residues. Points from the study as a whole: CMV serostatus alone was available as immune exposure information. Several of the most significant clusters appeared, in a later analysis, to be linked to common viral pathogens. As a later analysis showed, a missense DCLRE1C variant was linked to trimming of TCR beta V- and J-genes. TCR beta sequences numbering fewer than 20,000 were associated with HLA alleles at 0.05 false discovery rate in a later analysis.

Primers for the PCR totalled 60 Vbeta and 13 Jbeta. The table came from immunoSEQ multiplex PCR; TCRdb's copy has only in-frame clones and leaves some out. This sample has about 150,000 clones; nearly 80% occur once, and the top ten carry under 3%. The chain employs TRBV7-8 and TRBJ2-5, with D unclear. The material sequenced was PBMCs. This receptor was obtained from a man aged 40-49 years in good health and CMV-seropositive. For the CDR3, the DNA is TGTGCCAGCACCCGAGGTCTCTACCAAGAGACCCAGTACTTC. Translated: CASTRGLYQETQYF. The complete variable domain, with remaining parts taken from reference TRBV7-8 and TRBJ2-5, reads GAGVSQSPRYKVAKRGQDVALRCDPISGHVSLFWYQQALGQGPEFLTYFQNEAQLDKSGLPSDRFFAERPEGSVSTLKIQRTQQEDSAVYLCASTRGLYQETQYFGPGTRLLVL.